Listed below are T cell receptor beta chains from one sample, sequenced in a study of cytotoxic CD8 clonotypes in ibrutinib-treated CLL. The method was immunoSEQ multiplex PCR; TCRdb's version includes in-frame clones alone and lacks a portion of them. The sample carries over 120,000 clones, approximately 80% recorded once. Source: PBMCs, taken after 12 months of ibrutinib treatment. These TCRs come from a human donor with chronic lymphocytic leukemia. Both conserved end residues are part of each CDR3. Fields, in order: clone size, CDR3 length, V gene, J gene, D gene, CDR3 DNA, CDR3 protein. D genes are given only for firm matches. Some rows have no size entry. The others give once, few or many, or a class for an expanded clone.

clone_size: -; cdr3_length: 14; v_call: TRBV7-2; j_call: TRBJ1-1; d_call: -; cdr3_nt: TGTGCCAGCAGCTTTCAGAGGGGGGACACTGAAGCTTTCTTT; cdr3_aa: CASSFQRGDTEAFF
clone_size: once; cdr3_length: 11; v_call: TRBV20-1; j_call: TRBJ2-3; d_call: -; cdr3_nt: TGCAGTGCTAGAGTCCCAGATACGCAGTATTTT; cdr3_aa: CSARVPDTQYF
clone_size: -; cdr3_length: 18; v_call: TRBV9; j_call: TRBJ1-4; d_call: -; cdr3_nt: TGTGCCAGCAGCGTAGCCCCCACCGGACAGTCCGTCGGTGGAAAACTGTTTTTT; cdr3_aa: CASSVAPTGQSVGGKLFF
clone_size: -; cdr3_length: 17; v_call: TRBV18; j_call: TRBJ1-1; d_call: -; cdr3_nt: TGTGCCAGCTCACCAAGGCCGGGGGTCTACAAGAACACTGAAGCTTTCTTT; cdr3_aa: CASSPRPGVYKNTEAFF
clone_size: -; cdr3_length: 14; v_call: TRBV10-3; j_call: TRBJ1-3; d_call: -; cdr3_nt: TGTGCCATCAGTGGAGAACTCTCTGGAAACACCATATATTTT; cdr3_aa: CAISGELSGNTIYF
clone_size: once; cdr3_length: 18; v_call: TRBV5-1; j_call: TRBJ2-3; d_call: TRBD2; cdr3_nt: TGCGCCAGCAGCTTGGCCAGGCTAGCGGGAGGGGGCACAGATACGCAGTATTTT; cdr3_aa: CASSLARLAGGGTDTQYF
clone_size: once; cdr3_length: 14; v_call: TRBV21-1; j_call: TRBJ2-7; d_call: -; cdr3_nt: TGTGCCAGCAGCAAAGGAACGGGAGGCCCCGAGCAGTACTTC; cdr3_aa: CASSKGTGGPEQYF
clone_size: -; cdr3_length: 15; v_call: TRBV15; j_call: TRBJ1-2; d_call: -; cdr3_nt: TGTGCCACCAGCAGAGATCCCGGGAATTACTATGGCTACACCTTC; cdr3_aa: CATSRDPGNYYGYTF
clone_size: -; cdr3_length: 13; v_call: TRBV9; j_call: TRBJ2-5; d_call: TRBD1; cdr3_nt: TGTGCCAGCAGCGGACAGGGACAAGAGACCCAGTACTTC; cdr3_aa: CASSGQGQETQYF
clone_size: -; cdr3_length: 13; v_call: TRBV7-6; j_call: TRBJ2-7; d_call: TRBD2; cdr3_nt: TGTGCCAGCACCCCGGGACTAGCGGTCGGGCAGTACTTC; cdr3_aa: CASTPGLAVGQYF
clone_size: -; cdr3_length: 12; v_call: TRBV7-2; j_call: TRBJ2-7; d_call: -; cdr3_nt: TGTGCCAGCAGCTTAATGACCTACGAGCAGTACTTC; cdr3_aa: CASSLMTYEQYF
clone_size: -; cdr3_length: 16; v_call: TRBV7-9; j_call: TRBJ2-4; d_call: TRBD1; cdr3_nt: TGTGCCAGCAGCCCCGGGACAGGGGCCCACAAAAACATTCAGTACTTC; cdr3_aa: CASSPGTGAHKNIQYF
clone_size: -; cdr3_length: 15; v_call: TRBV7-9; j_call: TRBJ2-2; d_call: -; cdr3_nt: TGTGCCAGCAGCCCGCCCGGGACAAACACCGGGGAGCTGTTTTTT; cdr3_aa: CASSPPGTNTGELFF
clone_size: -; cdr3_length: 13; v_call: TRBV27; j_call: TRBJ1-2; d_call: -; cdr3_nt: TGTGCCAGCCGCGGGGATGCGCCCTATGGCTACACCTTC; cdr3_aa: CASRGDAPYGYTF
clone_size: -; cdr3_length: 9; v_call: TRBV30; j_call: TRBJ1-2; d_call: -; cdr3_nt: TGTTCGTTGAACTATGGCTACACCTTC; cdr3_aa: CSLNYGYTF
clone_size: -; cdr3_length: 17; v_call: TRBV7-2; j_call: TRBJ2-7; d_call: TRBD2; cdr3_nt: TGTGCCAGCAGCTTAGTACTAGCGGGAGGACCTTCCTACGAGCAGTACTTC; cdr3_aa: CASSLVLAGGPSYEQYF
clone_size: -; cdr3_length: 15; v_call: TRBV5-1; j_call: TRBJ2-7; d_call: TRBD2; cdr3_nt: TGCGCCAGCAGCTGGACTAGCGGGCAATCCTACGAGCAGTACTTC; cdr3_aa: CASSWTSGQSYEQYF
clone_size: few; cdr3_length: 12; v_call: TRBV15; j_call: TRBJ2-3; d_call: -; cdr3_nt: TGTGCCACCAGCAGATTAGTTGGTACGCAGTATTTT; cdr3_aa: CATSRLVGTQYF
clone_size: -; cdr3_length: 16; v_call: TRBV6-5; j_call: TRBJ1-2; d_call: TRBD1; cdr3_nt: TGTGCCAGCAGTTACCTTAGGGACAGGGGGTACTATGGCTACACCTTC; cdr3_aa: CASSYLRDRGYYGYTF
clone_size: -; cdr3_length: 15; v_call: TRBV4-1; j_call: TRBJ2-5; d_call: -; cdr3_nt: TGCGCCAGCAGCCAAGATTCAGGAGAGCTCGGGACCCAGTACTTC; cdr3_aa: CASSQDSGELGTQYF
clone_size: -; cdr3_length: 14; v_call: TRBV5-4; j_call: TRBJ2-2; d_call: TRBD2; cdr3_nt: TGTGCCAGCAGCCTTTTCGGGCGGGAGGGGGAGCTGTTTTTT; cdr3_aa: CASSLFGREGELFF
clone_size: -; cdr3_length: 14; v_call: TRBV5-6; j_call: TRBJ2-1; d_call: -; cdr3_nt: TGTGCCAGCAGATTGAGGGAGGCACTGAATGAGCAGTTCTTC; cdr3_aa: CASRLREALNEQFF
clone_size: -; cdr3_length: 13; v_call: TRBV7-9; j_call: TRBJ1-2; d_call: -; cdr3_nt: TGTGCCAGCAGCTTAGGCGACAGTAATGGCTACACCTTC; cdr3_aa: CASSLGDSNGYTF
clone_size: -; cdr3_length: 17; v_call: TRBV5-1; j_call: TRBJ2-7; d_call: -; cdr3_nt: TGCGCCAGCAGCTTGGGAGGTCTGGGGGTTCTCCTTTACGAGCAGTACTTC; cdr3_aa: CASSLGGLGVLLYEQYF
clone_size: once; cdr3_length: 14; v_call: TRBV30; j_call: TRBJ1-2; d_call: TRBD1; cdr3_nt: TGTGCCTGGATGCGCAGGGGGCGATTAGATGGCTACACCTTC; cdr3_aa: CAWMRRGRLDGYTF
clone_size: -; cdr3_length: 14; v_call: TRBV6-5; j_call: TRBJ2-5; d_call: TRBD1; cdr3_nt: TGTGCCAGTCATCCGACACAGGGGCTGGGGACCCAGTACTTC; cdr3_aa: CASHPTQGLGTQYF
clone_size: once; cdr3_length: 17; v_call: TRBV6-1; j_call: TRBJ2-7; d_call: TRBD2; cdr3_nt: TGTGCCAGCAGTGACACTCGGACTAGCGGTTTTTTATCCGAGCAGTACTTC; cdr3_aa: CASSDTRTSGFLSEQYF
clone_size: -; cdr3_length: 12; v_call: TRBV5-1; j_call: TRBJ2-5; d_call: -; cdr3_nt: TGCGCCAGCAGCTTGTCCCAAGAGACCCAGTACTTC; cdr3_aa: CASSLSQETQYF
clone_size: -; cdr3_length: 15; v_call: TRBV5-1; j_call: TRBJ2-3; d_call: -; cdr3_nt: TGCGCCAGCGTGGCCGGGGTTGGGCACACAGATACGCAGTATTTT; cdr3_aa: CASVAGVGHTDTQYF
clone_size: -; cdr3_length: 13; v_call: TRBV6-5; j_call: TRBJ2-1; d_call: TRBD1; cdr3_nt: TGTGCCAGCAGTTTCGACAGGGGCAATGAGCAGTTCTTC; cdr3_aa: CASSFDRGNEQFF
clone_size: -; cdr3_length: 14; v_call: TRBV6-1; j_call: TRBJ1-1; d_call: -; cdr3_nt: TGTGCCAGCAGTGAATACCCGGGTGGCACTGAAGCTTTCTTT; cdr3_aa: CASSEYPGGTEAFF
clone_size: -; cdr3_length: 12; v_call: TRBV28; j_call: TRBJ1-1; d_call: -; cdr3_nt: TGTGCCAGCAGTGTATCGAACACTGAAGCTTTCTTT; cdr3_aa: CASSVSNTEAFF
clone_size: -; cdr3_length: 16; v_call: TRBV15; j_call: TRBJ2-5; d_call: -; cdr3_nt: TGTGCCACCAGGATCGGGGGCGGGGAAAAACAAGAGACCCAGTACTTC; cdr3_aa: CATRIGGGEKQETQYF
clone_size: -; cdr3_length: 14; v_call: TRBV19; j_call: TRBJ2-3; d_call: TRBD2; cdr3_nt: TGTGCCAGTAGTATAACTAGCGGCACAGATACGCAGTATTTT; cdr3_aa: CASSITSGTDTQYF
clone_size: -; cdr3_length: 15; v_call: TRBV4-3; j_call: TRBJ2-3; d_call: -; cdr3_nt: TGCGCCAGCAGCCAAGAGTCGGCCACCGGGGATACGCAGTATTTT; cdr3_aa: CASSQESATGDTQYF
clone_size: -; cdr3_length: 17; v_call: TRBV7-6; j_call: TRBJ2-7; d_call: -; cdr3_nt: TGTGCCAGCAGCCCGGAACCCGATGGGGGTCGCTCCTACGAGCAGTACTTC; cdr3_aa: CASSPEPDGGRSYEQYF
clone_size: -; cdr3_length: 13; v_call: TRBV4-1; j_call: TRBJ2-7; d_call: -; cdr3_nt: TGCGCCAGCAGCCGGGACACCCGGGGTGTGCAGTACTTC; cdr3_aa: CASSRDTRGVQYF
clone_size: -; cdr3_length: 13; v_call: TRBV29-1; j_call: TRBJ2-5; d_call: -; cdr3_nt: TGCAGCGTTGAGAGACAGGCCCAAGAGACCCAGTACTTC; cdr3_aa: CSVERQAQETQYF
clone_size: once; cdr3_length: 15; v_call: TRBV25-1; j_call: TRBJ2-5; d_call: -; cdr3_nt: TGTGCCAGCAGTGAATGGTCGACAAGCCAAGAGACCCAGTACTTC; cdr3_aa: CASSEWSTSQETQYF
clone_size: -; cdr3_length: 15; v_call: TRBV6-1; j_call: TRBJ2-7; d_call: TRBD2; cdr3_nt: TGTGCCAGCAGTGTTGGGGCTAGCGGAGGTTACGAGCAGTACTTC; cdr3_aa: CASSVGASGGYEQYF
clone_size: -; cdr3_length: 15; v_call: TRBV28; j_call: TRBJ2-2; d_call: -; cdr3_nt: TGTGCCAGCAGTTTAGCTGTACTAGGTACCGGGGAGCTGTTTTTT; cdr3_aa: CASSLAVLGTGELFF
clone_size: -; cdr3_length: 13; v_call: TRBV30; j_call: TRBJ1-5; d_call: -; cdr3_nt: TGTGCCTGGAGTGTAGGGGAAAATCAGCCCCAGCATTTT; cdr3_aa: CAWSVGENQPQHF
clone_size: -; cdr3_length: 15; v_call: TRBV28; j_call: TRBJ1-1; d_call: TRBD1; cdr3_nt: TGTGCCAGTCAGTTTCTGGGACAGGGGCTGGGTGAAGCTTTCTTT; cdr3_aa: CASQFLGQGLGEAFF
clone_size: -; cdr3_length: 14; v_call: TRBV5-4; j_call: TRBJ2-7; d_call: -; cdr3_nt: TGTGCCAGCAGCTTGGAGCCGCGGCTCTCCGAGCAGTACTTC; cdr3_aa: CASSLEPRLSEQYF
clone_size: -; cdr3_length: 18; v_call: TRBV7-2; j_call: TRBJ2-5; d_call: TRBD2; cdr3_nt: TGTGCCAGCAGCTTAGCGAGGAAAGCGGGAGGGGTCCTGGAGACCCAGTACTTC; cdr3_aa: CASSLARKAGGVLETQYF
clone_size: once; cdr3_length: 14; v_call: TRBV9; j_call: TRBJ1-5; d_call: -; cdr3_nt: TGTGCCAGCAGCGCCGGGGGGGGCAGGCAGCCCCAGCATTTT; cdr3_aa: CASSAGGGRQPQHF
clone_size: -; cdr3_length: 12; v_call: TRBV29-1; j_call: TRBJ2-1; d_call: TRBD2; cdr3_nt: TGCAGCGCCGAGCGGGACGGAGATGAGCAGTTCTTC; cdr3_aa: CSAERDGDEQFF
clone_size: -; cdr3_length: 15; v_call: TRBV4-1; j_call: TRBJ1-1; d_call: -; cdr3_nt: TGCGCCAGCAGCCAAAGGGGGGGGCAGATCCCTGAAGCTTTCTTT; cdr3_aa: CASSQRGGQIPEAFF
clone_size: few; cdr3_length: 13; v_call: TRBV4-3; j_call: TRBJ1-5; d_call: -; cdr3_nt: TGCGCCAGCAGCCGAGACAACCATCAGCCCCAGCATTTT; cdr3_aa: CASSRDNHQPQHF
clone_size: -; cdr3_length: 13; v_call: TRBV19; j_call: TRBJ1-2; d_call: -; cdr3_nt: TGTGCCAGTAGTCCCCGAATCCACTATGGCTACACCTTC; cdr3_aa: CASSPRIHYGYTF
clone_size: -; cdr3_length: 13; v_call: TRBV27; j_call: TRBJ1-5; d_call: -; cdr3_nt: TGTGCCAGCAGTTTAGCAGGGAATCAGCCCCAGCATTTT; cdr3_aa: CASSLAGNQPQHF
clone_size: once; cdr3_length: 11; v_call: TRBV7-9; j_call: TRBJ2-1; d_call: -; cdr3_nt: TGTGCCAGCAGCTTAGGCGGTGAGCAGTTCTTC; cdr3_aa: CASSLGGEQFF
clone_size: -; cdr3_length: 18; v_call: TRBV29-1; j_call: TRBJ2-2; d_call: TRBD2; cdr3_nt: TGCAGCGTTGAGCTAACTAGCGGGAGGACGACGAACACCGGGGAGCTGTTTTTT; cdr3_aa: CSVELTSGRTTNTGELFF
clone_size: -; cdr3_length: 16; v_call: TRBV10-3; j_call: TRBJ2-7; d_call: -; cdr3_nt: TGTGCCATCAGTGAGACGAAGAGGGAGTACTCCTACGAGCAGTACTTC; cdr3_aa: CAISETKREYSYEQYF
clone_size: few; cdr3_length: 13; v_call: TRBV19; j_call: TRBJ2-4; d_call: -; cdr3_nt: TGTGCCAGTAGTTCGGGGGCCAAAAACATTCAGTACTTC; cdr3_aa: CASSSGAKNIQYF
clone_size: few; cdr3_length: 15; v_call: TRBV5-4; j_call: TRBJ2-7; d_call: TRBD1; cdr3_nt: TGTGCCAGCAGCAAACAGGGGCTTCCCGACTACGAGCAGTACTTC; cdr3_aa: CASSKQGLPDYEQYF
clone_size: -; cdr3_length: 18; v_call: TRBV11-2; j_call: TRBJ2-7; d_call: TRBD1; cdr3_nt: TGTGCCAGCAGCAACAGGGGGCAGTTCCGCTCAAATCTCTACGAGCAGTACTTC; cdr3_aa: CASSNRGQFRSNLYEQYF
clone_size: -; cdr3_length: 13; v_call: TRBV6-4; j_call: TRBJ2-5; d_call: -; cdr3_nt: TGTGCCAGCAGTCTCGATGAGGGGGAGACCCAGTACTTC; cdr3_aa: CASSLDEGETQYF
clone_size: few; cdr3_length: 13; v_call: TRBV5-6; j_call: TRBJ1-2; d_call: -; cdr3_nt: TGTGCCAGCAGCTCACAGGCGGCATATGGCTACACCTTC; cdr3_aa: CASSSQAAYGYTF